The 17 T cell receptor beta chains in this list originate from one sample, sequenced in a study of CD8 T cells in ankylosing spondylitis. One entry per CDR3 protein, called by TCRdb with MiXCR from the 5' RACE reads. Of 240,000 or so distinct CDR3 sequences listed, around 7.8% were seen once; the top ten hold almost 7%. The sample consisted of blood, either unsorted or a sorted T cell fraction (not recorded which). Receptors originate from a male donor with ankylosing spondylitis or in good health (not recorded which).

This clonotype was counted many times. The gene calls are TRBV29-1 and TRBJ2-3, with a possible D match to TRBD2 (6 bases). Germline CDR1 and CDR2: SQVTM and ANQGSEA. There are 15 residues in the CDR3. V lost 6 bases and J lost 0, with 16 bases in between. In DNA, the CDR3 is TGCAGCGTAGCCGATAGCGGTACTAGCACAGATACGCAGTATTTT. Amino acids: CSVADSGTSTDTQYF.

The sample holds many counts of this clonotype. The rearrangement links TRBV30 to TRBJ2-3; unclear D gene. The length of the CDR3 is 13 residues. Germline V gene sequence: CDR1 GTSNPN, CDR2 SVGIG (reference sequence). Trimming took off 5 bases at V and 0 bases at J, with 9 bases between the two ends. CDR3 residues: CAWGSPSTDTQYF. For the CDR3, the DNA is TGTGCCTGGGGATCTCCTAGCACAGATACGCAGTATTTT.

This clonotype was observed at least ten times. The chain uses TRBV16 and TRBJ1-2; D gene ambiguous. The CDR3 consists of 14 residues. Germline V lookup: CDR1 KGHSY, CDR2 FQNENV. V was shortened by 0 bases and J by 8 bases, with 13 bases between the two germline ends. The CDR3 bases are TGTGCCAGCAGCCAATCGGCCGGGCTCAACGGCTACACCTTC. This translates into CASSQSAGLNGYTF.

This clonotype showed up just a few times. The chain joins TRBV7-2 to TRBJ2-1; D possibly corresponds to TRBD2 (6 bases). The CDR3 spans 17 residues. Germline CDR1 and CDR2: SGHTA and FQGNSA. Trimming removed 2 bases at V and 5 bases at J, with 19 bases between. DNA of the CDR3: TGTGCCAGCAGCTTAAAGTTTTGGAGGGCCTTCAACAATGAGCAGTTCTTC. It yields the protein CASSLKFWRAFNNEQFF.

This clonotype was observed at least ten times. This rearrangement joins TRBV20-1 to TRBJ2-1; TRBD2 aligns across 8 bases. The J segment lost 3 bases and the V segment lost 5 bases, leaving 12 bases of the junction unmatched. The germline CDR1 and CDR2 sequences are DFQATT and SNEGSKA (reference sequence). CDR3 length: 16 residues. CDR3 sequence: CSAPRVREGFYNEQFF. The CDR3, as DNA: TGCAGTGCTCCGAGGGTCCGGGAGGGCTTCTACAATGAGCAGTTCTTC.

In its sample, this clonotype was seen a few times. V gene TRBV7-2 combines with J gene TRBJ2-1; 7 positions match TRBD1. CDR3 size: 15 residues. CDR1 SGHTA and CDR2 FQGNSA come from the germline V gene. V lost 4 bases to trimming and J lost 3 bases; unmatched junction nucleotides: 6. In DNA, the CDR3 is TGTGCCAGCAGCTCGGTCGGACAGGTCTACAATGAGCAGTTCTTC. Translation: CASSSVGQVYNEQFF.

The chain couples TRBV7-2 to TRBJ2-1; the D is unclear. The V gene lost 0 bases and the J gene lost 4 bases, with 10 bases spanning the gap. The germline V gene has CDR1 SGHTA and CDR2 FQGNSA. This CDR3 spans 15 amino acids. The CDR3 is CASSLANQEYNEQFF. The CDR3 DNA is TGTGCCAGCAGCTTAGCCAATCAAGAATACAATGAGCAGTTCTTC. Looking up the rest from reference TRBV7-2 and TRBJ2-1 gives the full variable domain: GAGVSQSPSNKVTEKGKDVELRCDPISGHTALYWYRQSLGQGLEFLIYFQGNSAPDKSGLPSDRFSAERTGGSVSTLTIQRTQQEDSAVYLCASSLANQEYNEQFFGPGTRLTVL.

In this sample, this clonotype turned up a few times. The chain is built from TRBV30 and TRBJ1-1; a weak D match, TRBD1 (5 bases). The CDR3 is made up of 12 amino acids. CDR1 GTSNPN and CDR2 SVGIG come from the germline V gene (reference sequence). The CDR3 spells CAYNWDGWGAFF. The CDR3 DNA reads TGTGCTTATAACTGGGACGGTTGGGGGGCTTTCTTT.

To note about this clonotype: A read error may be the cause here, since a much bigger clone is one base away. The chain uses TRBV7-9 and TRBJ2-7; 8 bases align to TRBD1. The CDR3 covers 16 residues. Germline V gives CDR1 SEHNR, CDR2 FQNEAQ (reference sequence). The CDR3 sequence is CARSSSGTGEIYEQYF. The CDR3, as DNA: TGTGCCAGAAGCTCGAGTGGGACAGGAGAAATCTACGAGCAGTACTTC.

On this clonotype itself: A much larger clone sits a single nucleotide away, making a read error possible. The missing conserved phenylalanine or tryptophan at the end of this CDR3 makes a read error likely. The CDR3 is CASTRNSGSFSDEQFL. Here the CDR3 DNA reads TGTGCCAGCACCCGAAATAGCGGGAGTTTTTCGGATGAGCAGTTCCTC. V and J are TRBV7-3 and TRBJ2-1, with 9 bases matching TRBD2. In germline, CDR1 is SGHTA, CDR2 FQGTGA. Losses at the gene ends were 7 bases for V and 8 bases for J; bases not matched to a gene: 15. The CDR3 loop spans 16 amino acids.

The chain carries TRBV12-3 or TRBV12-4 and TRBJ1-1; D not resolved. V shed 6 bases and J shed 0 bases, with 8 bases lying between them. This CDR3 comprises 13 residues. Written as DNA, the CDR3 is TGTGCCAGCAGGGACGGACTGAACACTGAAGCTTTCTTT. It yields the protein CASRDGLNTEAFF.

This clonotype was counted ten times or more. This rearrangement joins TRBV9 to TRBJ2-3, with D possibly matching TRBD2 (5 bases). V dropped 4 bases and J dropped 3 bases, with 18 bases sitting between them. The CDR3 totals 16 residues. CDR1 is SGDLS and CDR2 is YYNGEE in the germline V gene. The CDR3 region is CASSPTRSRETDTQYF. The CDR3 DNA reads as TGTGCCAGCAGCCCGACGAGGTCAAGGGAGACAGATACGCAGTATTTT.

This clonotype was detected many times. The J gene is TRBJ2-1, the V gene TRBV27; TRBD1 agrees at 10 bases. V was clipped by 5 bases and J by 2 bases; unmatched bases: 3. CDR1 is MNHEY and CDR2 is SMNVEV in the germline V gene (reference sequence). The CDR3 runs to 15 residues. The CDR3 DNA reads TGTGCCAGCAGTCAGACAGGGGGCGCCTACAATGAGCAGTTCTTC. The encoded protein is CASSQTGGAYNEQFF.

The sample holds many counts of this clonotype. CDR3 sequence: CASSLGQDNEKLFF. The CDR3 coding sequence is TGCGCCAGCAGCTTGGGACAGGATAATGAAAAACTGTTTTTT. The V gene is TRBV5-1, the J gene TRBJ1-4, with TRBD1 as a possible D gene (6 bases). From germline, CDR1 is SGHRS and CDR2 YFSETQ. Trimming took off 0 bases at V and 4 bases at J, with 7 bases between the two ends. CDR3 size: 14 residues.

V usage is TRBV6-1 and J usage is TRBJ1-1; D perhaps matches TRBD1 (6 bases). Per the germline V gene, CDR1 is MNHNS and CDR2 is SASEGT. There are 16 residues in the CDR3. Trimming took off 6 bases at V and 8 bases at J, with 25 bases between the two ends. The CDR3 loop reads CASRGGGKVQKPEAFF. CDR3 bases: TGTGCCAGCAGGGGAGGGGGTAAAGTTCAGAAACCCGAAGCTTTCTTT.

The table lists this clonotype with many counts. The J gene is TRBJ1-5, the V gene TRBV2; D is unresolved. From germline, CDR1 is SNHLY and CDR2 FYNNEI. The CDR3 covers 15 residues. Between the trimmed V and J ends, which lost 6 bases and 4 bases, there was a span of 16 bases. CDR3 sequence (DNA): TGTGCCAGCAGGGCCTCTTTGGGGAGGAATCAGCCCCAGCATTTT. It codes for CASRASLGRNQPQHF.

This clonotype was counted at least ten times. The rearrangement uses TRBV20-1 and TRBJ2-1; perhaps TRBD1 as D (5 bases). The germline gives CDR1 DFQATT, CDR2 SNEGSKA (reference sequence). The CDR3 length is 14 residues. V was shortened by 1 base and J by 5 bases, with 12 bases between the two germline ends. The CDR3 sequence is CSARATASNNEQFF. The CDR3 nucleotides are TGCAGTGCTAGAGCGACAGCTTCTAACAATGAGCAGTTCTTC.